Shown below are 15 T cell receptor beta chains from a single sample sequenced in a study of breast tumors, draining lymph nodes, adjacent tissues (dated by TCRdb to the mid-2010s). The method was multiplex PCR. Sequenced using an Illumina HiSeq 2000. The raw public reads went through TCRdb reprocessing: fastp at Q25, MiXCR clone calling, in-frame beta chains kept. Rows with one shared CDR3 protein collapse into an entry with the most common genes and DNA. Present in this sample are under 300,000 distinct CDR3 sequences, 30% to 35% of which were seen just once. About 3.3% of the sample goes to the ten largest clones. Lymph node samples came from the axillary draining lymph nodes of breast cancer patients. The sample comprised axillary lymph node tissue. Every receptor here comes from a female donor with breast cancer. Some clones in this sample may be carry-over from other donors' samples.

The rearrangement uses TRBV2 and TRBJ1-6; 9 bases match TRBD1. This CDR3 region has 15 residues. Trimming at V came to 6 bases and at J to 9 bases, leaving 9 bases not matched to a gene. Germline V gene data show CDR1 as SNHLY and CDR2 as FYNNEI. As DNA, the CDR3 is TGTGCCAGCAGCCCGGACAGGGGCTGGGGTTCACCCCTCCACTTT. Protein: CASSPDRGWGSPLHF.

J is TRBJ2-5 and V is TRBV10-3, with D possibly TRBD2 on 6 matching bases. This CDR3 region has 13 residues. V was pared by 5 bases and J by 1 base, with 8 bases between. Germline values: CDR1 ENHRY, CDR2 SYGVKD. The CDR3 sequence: CAISLAVQETQYF. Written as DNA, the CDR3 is TGTGCCATCAGTTTAGCGGTCCAAGAGACCCAGTACTTC.

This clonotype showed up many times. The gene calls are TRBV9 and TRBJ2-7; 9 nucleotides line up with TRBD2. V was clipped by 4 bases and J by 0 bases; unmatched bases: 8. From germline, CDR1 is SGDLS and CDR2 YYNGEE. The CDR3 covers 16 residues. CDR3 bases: TGTGCCAGCAGCACGACTAGCGGAGCCCTCTCCTACGAGCAGTACTTC. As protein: CASSTTSGALSYEQYF.

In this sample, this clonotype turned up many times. The CDR3 protein is CSARGQDEKLFF. CDR3 in DNA: TGCAGTGCTAGGGGACAGGATGAAAAACTGTTTTTT. The chain carries TRBV20-1 and TRBJ1-4, with 8 bases that match TRBD1. The CDR3 runs to 12 residues. Germline loops: CDR1 DFQATT, CDR2 SNEGSKA (reference sequence). Trimming cost V 3 bases and J 6 bases; bases outside gene matches: 0.

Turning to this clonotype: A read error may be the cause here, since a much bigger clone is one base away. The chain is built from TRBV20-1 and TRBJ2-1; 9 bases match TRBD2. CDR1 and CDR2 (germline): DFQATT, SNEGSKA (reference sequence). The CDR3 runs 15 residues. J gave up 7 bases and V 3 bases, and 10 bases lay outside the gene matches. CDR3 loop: CSASLIAGATNEQFF. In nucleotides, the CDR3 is TGCAGTGCTAGTCTTATAGCGGGAGCAACAAATGAGCAGTTCTTC.

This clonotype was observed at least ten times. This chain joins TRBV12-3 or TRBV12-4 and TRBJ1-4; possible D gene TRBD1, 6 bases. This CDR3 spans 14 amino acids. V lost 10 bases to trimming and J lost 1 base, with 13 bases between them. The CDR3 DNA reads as TGTGCCACTAAACAGGGTTTAACTAATGAAAAACTGTTTTTT. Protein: CATKQGLTNEKLFF.

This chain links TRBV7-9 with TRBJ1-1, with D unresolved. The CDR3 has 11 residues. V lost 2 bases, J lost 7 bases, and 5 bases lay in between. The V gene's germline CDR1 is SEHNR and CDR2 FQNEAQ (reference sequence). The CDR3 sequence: CASSLSDEAFF. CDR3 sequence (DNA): TGTGCCAGCAGCTTATCGGATGAAGCTTTCTTT.

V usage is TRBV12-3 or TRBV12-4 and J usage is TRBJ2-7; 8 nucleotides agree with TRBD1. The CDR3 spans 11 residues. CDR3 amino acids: CASSFNRGTGV. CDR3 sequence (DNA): TGTGCCAGCAGTTTTAACAGGGGGACCGGGGTC.

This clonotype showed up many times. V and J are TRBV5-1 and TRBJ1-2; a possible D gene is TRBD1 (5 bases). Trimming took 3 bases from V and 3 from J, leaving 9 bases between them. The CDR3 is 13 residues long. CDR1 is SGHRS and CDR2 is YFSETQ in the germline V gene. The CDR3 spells CASSSGGDYGYTF. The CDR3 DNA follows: TGCGCCAGCAGCTCCGGGGGGGACTATGGCTACACCTTC.

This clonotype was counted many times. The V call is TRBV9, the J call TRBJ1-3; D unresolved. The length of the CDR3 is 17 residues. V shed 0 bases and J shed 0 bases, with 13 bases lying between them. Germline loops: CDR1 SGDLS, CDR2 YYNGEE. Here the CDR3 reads CASSVGLGPTSGNTIYF. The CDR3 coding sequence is TGTGCCAGCAGCGTAGGTCTAGGGCCTACCTCTGGAAACACCATATATTTT. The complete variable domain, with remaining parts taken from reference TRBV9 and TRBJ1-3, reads DSGVTQTPKHLITATGQRVTLRCSPRSGDLSVYWYQQSLDQGLQFLIQYYNGEERAKGNILERFSAQQFPDLHSELNLSSLELGDSALYFCASSVGLGPTSGNTIYFGEGSWLTVV.

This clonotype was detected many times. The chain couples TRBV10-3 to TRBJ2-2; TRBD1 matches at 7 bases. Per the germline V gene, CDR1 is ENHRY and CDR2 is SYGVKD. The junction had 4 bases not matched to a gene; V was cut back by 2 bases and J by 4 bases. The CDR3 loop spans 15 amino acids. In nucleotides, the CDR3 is TGTGCCATCAGTGAGCAAGGGGGCATCACCGGGGAGCTGTTTTTT. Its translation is CAISEQGGITGELFF.

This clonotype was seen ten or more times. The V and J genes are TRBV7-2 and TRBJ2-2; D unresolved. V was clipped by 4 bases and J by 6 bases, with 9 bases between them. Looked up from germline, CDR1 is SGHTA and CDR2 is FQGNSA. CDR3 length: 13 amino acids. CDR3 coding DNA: TGTGCCAGCAGCTCCCAGAGGTCCGGGGAGCTGTTTTTT. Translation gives CASSSQRSGELFF. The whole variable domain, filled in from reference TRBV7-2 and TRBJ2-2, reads GAGVSQSPSNKVTEKGKDVELRCDPISGHTALYWYRQSLGQGLEFLIYFQGNSAPDKSGLPSDRFSAERTGGSVSTLTIQRTQQEDSAVYLCASSSQRSGELFFGEGSRLTVL.

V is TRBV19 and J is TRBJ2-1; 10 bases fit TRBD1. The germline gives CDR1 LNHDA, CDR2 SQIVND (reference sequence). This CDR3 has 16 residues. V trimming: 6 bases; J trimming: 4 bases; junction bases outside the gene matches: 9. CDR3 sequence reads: CASRITGTGVYNEQFF. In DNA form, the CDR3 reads TGTGCCAGTAGAATAACCGGGACAGGGGTGTACAATGAGCAGTTCTTC. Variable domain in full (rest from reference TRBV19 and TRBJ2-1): DGGITQSPKYLFRKEGQNVTLSCEQNLNHDAMYWYRQDPGQGLRLIYYSQIVNDFQKGDIAEGYSVSREKKESFPLTVTSAQKNPTAFYLCASRITGTGVYNEQFFGPGTRLTVL.

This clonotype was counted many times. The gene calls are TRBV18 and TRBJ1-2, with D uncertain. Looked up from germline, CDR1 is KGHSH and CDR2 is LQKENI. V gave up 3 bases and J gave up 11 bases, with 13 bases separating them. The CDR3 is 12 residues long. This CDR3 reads CASSPPRPAYTF. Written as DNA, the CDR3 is TGTGCCAGCTCACCCCCTAGGCCGGCTTACACCTTC.

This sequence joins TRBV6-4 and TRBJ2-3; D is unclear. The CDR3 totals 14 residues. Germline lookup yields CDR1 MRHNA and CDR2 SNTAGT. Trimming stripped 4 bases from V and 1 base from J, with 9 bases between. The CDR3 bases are TGTGCCAGCAGTGGACGGCCAGGCACAGATACGCAGTATTTT. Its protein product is CASSGRPGTDTQYF.